This entry lists 30 T cell receptor beta chains sequenced from one sample in a study of T cell responses to AZD1222 COVID-19 vaccine. Assay: immunoSEQ multiplex PCR; the TCRdb copy retains only in-frame clones and omits some. The data contain under 170,000 clones, 75% to 95% of them seen just once; the ten biggest clones take up approximately 3%. This sample comprised peripheral blood, obtained 28 days after the second AZD1222 dose. These receptor sequences come from an adult who received the AZD1222 COVID-19 vaccine.

The chain is built from TRBV5-1 and TRBJ1-5, with a tentative D call TRBD1 (5 bases). The CDR3 has 13 residues. V lost 7 bases and J lost 3, with 11 bases in between. The germline V gene encodes CDR1 SGHRS and CDR2 YFSETQ. The CDR3 is CASRDRDNQPQHF. As DNA, the CDR3 is TGCGCCAGCCGAGACAGAGACAATCAGCCCCAGCATTTT. The entire variable domain, with the rest obtained from reference TRBV5-1 and TRBJ1-5, is as follows: KAGVTQTPRYLIKTRGQQVTLSCSPISGHRSVSWYQQTPGQGLQFLFEYFSETQRNKGNFPGRFSGRQFSNSRSEMNVSTLELGDSALYLCASRDRDNQPQHFGDGTRLSIL.

The chain is built from TRBV9 and TRBJ2-3, with D possibly matching TRBD2 (5 bases). CDR1 and CDR2 (germline): SGDLS, YYNGEE. This CDR3 contains 14 residues. The V gene lost 1 base and the J gene lost 0 bases, with 6 bases spanning the gap. The CDR3 loop is CASSVRGSTDTQYF. Written as DNA, the CDR3 is TGTGCCAGCAGCGTAAGAGGGAGCACAGATACGCAGTATTTT.

The chain carries TRBV19 and TRBJ2-7, with 14 bases identical to TRBD2. The CDR3 runs 16 residues. Germline values: CDR1 LNHDA, CDR2 SQIVND (reference sequence). V was clipped by 10 bases and J by 4 bases; unmatched bases: 12. CDR3 residues: CATRTSGGTRGYEQYF. The CDR3 DNA reads as TGTGCCACCCGGACTAGCGGGGGGACCCGGGGGTACGAGCAGTACTTC.

This chain connects TRBV5-5 to TRBJ2-5, with 13 bases matching TRBD2. V trimming: 0 bases; J trimming: 5 bases; junction bases outside the gene matches: 4. Germline CDR1 and CDR2: SGHKS and YYEKEE (reference sequence). The CDR3 consists of 16 residues. The CDR3 sequence: CASSLGTSGRGETQYF. The CDR3 coding sequence is TGTGCCAGCAGCTTGGGGACTAGCGGGAGAGGGGAGACCCAGTACTTC.

The J gene is TRBJ2-7, the V gene TRBV2, with a tentative D call TRBD1 (6 bases). Trimming stripped 7 bases from V and 6 bases from J, with 16 bases between. The germline CDR1 and CDR2 sequences are SNHLY and FYNNEI. The CDR3 has 13 amino acids. This CDR3 reads CASTATGAPEQYF. The CDR3 DNA follows: TGTGCCAGCACCGCGACAGGAGCTCCCGAGCAGTACTTC.

The chain carries TRBV5-1 and TRBJ2-7; 13 nucleotides match TRBD2. This CDR3 has 16 amino acids. The V gene end was trimmed by 4 bases and the J gene end by 6 bases; junction bases not matched to a gene: 10. Germline-derived CDR1 and CDR2 are SGHRS and YFSETQ. The CDR3 sequence: CASSPRGLAGEGEQYF. CDR3 nucleotide sequence: TGCGCCAGCAGCCCACGCGGACTAGCGGGAGAAGGCGAGCAGTACTTC.

The chain uses TRBV7-9 and TRBJ1-1; D is perhaps TRBD1 (6 bases). Trimming stripped 1 base from V and 5 bases from J, with 14 bases between. The CDR3 sequence is 15 residues long. Germline CDR1 reads SEHNR; CDR2 reads FQNEAQ (reference sequence). CDR3 nucleotides: TGTGCCAGCAGCTTAGACCTAACAGGGAGTACTGAAGCTTTCTTT. Its protein is CASSLDLTGSTEAFF.

J is TRBJ2-1 and V is TRBV5-1; D is possibly TRBD1 or TRBD2 (6 bases each). CDR1 is SGHRS and CDR2 is YFSETQ in the germline V gene. Between the trimmed V and J ends, which lost 4 bases and 7 bases, there was a span of 18 bases. CDR3 length: 15 residues. This CDR3 reads CASSATAGQGNEQFF. For the CDR3, the DNA is TGCGCCAGCAGCGCTACAGCGGGTCAGGGGAATGAGCAGTTCTTC.

The chain is built from TRBV4-1 and TRBJ2-7; 7 bases line up with TRBD1. V gave up 0 bases and J gave up 4 bases; unmatched junction bases: 3. CDR3 size: 14 residues. CDR1 and CDR2 from the germline V gene are MGHRA and YSYEKL. CDR3 bases: TGCGCCAGCAGCCAAGATCAGGGGGTGTACGAGCAGTACTTC. It specifies CASSQDQGVYEQYF.

The table lists this clone with a count of one. DNA of the CDR3: TGCGCCAGCAGCCCGGCCGGGGTGGGAAACACCTTC. Encoded protein: CASSPAGVGNTF. The chain links TRBV5-1 to TRBJ1-2; D gene uncertain. The CDR3 is 12 amino acids. V was pared by 4 bases and J by 12 bases, with 16 bases between. In germline, CDR1 is SGHRS, CDR2 YFSETQ.

The chain employs TRBV10-1 and TRBJ2-1; 11 bases fit TRBD2. V shed 7 bases and J 9 bases; nucleotides not matched to a gene: 11. This CDR3 contains 15 residues. CDR1 and CDR2 (germline): WNHNN, SYGVQD (reference sequence). The CDR3 region has the DNA TGCGCCAGCACCTATAGCGGGAGGGCCGAGGTTGAGCAGTTCTTC. It yields the protein CASTYSGRAEVEQFF.

This clone came up a few times. The V and J genes are TRBV7-6 and TRBJ2-7; D is undetermined. Trimming removed 2 bases at V and 3 bases at J, with 11 bases between. The length of the CDR3 is 14 residues. Per the germline V gene, CDR1 is SGHVS and CDR2 is FNYEAQ. CDR3 DNA sequence: TGTGCCAGCAGCTTAATGGGGAACGTCTACGAGCAGTACTTC. Protein: CASSLMGNVYEQYF.

The J gene is TRBJ2-2, the V gene TRBV6-6, with 11 bases lining up with TRBD2. CDR1 MNHNY and CDR2 SVGAGI come from the germline V gene (reference sequence). V dropped 5 bases and J dropped 2; count of bases not matched to a gene: 10. There are 18 residues in the CDR3. The CDR3, as DNA: TGTGCCAGCAGTCCTGGGCGGGGACTAGCGGTAAACACCGGGGAGCTGTTTTTT. This sequence encodes CASSPGRGLAVNTGELFF.

The chain uses TRBV6-5 and TRBJ2-7; TRBD2 matches at 9 bases. Germline assignment: CDR1 MNHEY and CDR2 SVGAGI. The ends lost 4 bases at V and 0 bases at J; junction bases unmatched: 1. This CDR3 is 14 amino acids long. Written as DNA, the CDR3 is TGTGCCAGCAGTTCTAGCGGGGTCTCCTACGAGCAGTACTTC. Its translation: CASSSSGVSYEQYF.

The V and J genes are TRBV4-1 and TRBJ1-3, with D unclear. Looked up from germline, CDR1 is MGHRA and CDR2 is YSYEKL. This CDR3 contains 16 residues. Trimming stripped 0 bases from V and 0 bases from J, with 9 bases between. The CDR3, as DNA: TGCGCCAGCAGCCAAGACAGTGGATTCTCTGGAAACACCATATATTTT. The encoded protein is CASSQDSGFSGNTIYF.

The chain recombines TRBV11-2 with TRBJ2-3; 12 bases map to TRBD2. The CDR3 is made up of 18 amino acids. The junction had 7 bases not matched to a gene; V was cut back by 2 bases and J by 1 base. Germline V CDR1 and CDR2: SGHAT, FQNNGV. The CDR3, as DNA: TGTGCCAGCAGCTTACGAATACTAGCGGGAGGTCGCACAGATACGCAGTATTTT. Protein product: CASSLRILAGGRTDTQYF. The entire variable domain, with the rest obtained from reference TRBV11-2 and TRBJ2-3, is as follows: EAGVAQSPRYKIIEKRQSVAFWCNPISGHATLYWYQQILGQGPKLLIQFQNNGVVDDSQLPKDRFSAERLKGVDSTLKIQPAKLEDSAVYLCASSLRILAGGRTDTQYFGPGTRLTVL.

This clone was recorded once. The chain joins TRBV5-1 to TRBJ2-3, with D perhaps assigned TRBD1 or TRBD2 (6 bases each). The CDR3 length is 19 residues. Trimming shortened V by 3 bases and J by 0 bases, and 23 bases separated the two germline ends. Germline assignment: CDR1 SGHRS and CDR2 YFSETQ. The CDR3 DNA is TGCGCCAGCAGCTCACTCGGGGCACAGGGAGGTCATAGCACAGATACGCAGTATTTT. Translating gives CASSSLGAQGGHSTDTQYF.

V usage is TRBV10-3 and J usage is TRBJ1-4, with D possibly being TRBD1 (5 bases). Germline V gives CDR1 ENHRY, CDR2 SYGVKD. The length of the CDR3 is 14 residues. V was trimmed by 0 bases and J by 7 bases, leaving 9 bases between them. In DNA form, the CDR3 reads TGTGCCATCAGTGAGTCGGAGGGGAGTGAAAAACTGTTTTTT. Amino acids: CAISESEGSEKLFF.

V and J are TRBV30 and TRBJ1-5; D unresolved. The length of the CDR3 is 16 residues. Germline assignment: CDR1 GTSNPN and CDR2 SVGIG (reference sequence). The V and J ends lost 4 bases and 3 bases respectively, with 19 bases between them. The CDR3 sequence: CAWNPGSTRTNQPQHF. CDR3 DNA: TGTGCCTGGAACCCCGGATCCACACGCACCAATCAGCCCCAGCATTTT.

The table lists this clone with a count of one. J is TRBJ1-2 and V is TRBV29-1, with unresolved D. This CDR3 has 11 amino acids. Looked up from germline, CDR1 is SQVTM and CDR2 is ANQGSEA. V lost 2 bases and J 11 bases, leaving 12 bases between the germline ends. The CDR3 DNA reads TGCAGCGTTGAATGGGAGAGGGATTACACCTTC. Protein sequence: CSVEWERDYTF.

The rearrangement joins TRBV19 to TRBJ1-3, with TRBD1 as a possible D gene (5 bases). Germline loops: CDR1 LNHDA, CDR2 SQIVND (reference sequence). CDR3 length: 14 residues. Trimming removed 5 bases at V and 2 bases at J, with 10 bases between. In nucleotides, the CDR3 is TGTGCCAGTAGTCCGGGGGGTACTGGAAACACCATATATTTT. It specifies CASSPGGTGNTIYF.

The chain recombines TRBV29-1 with TRBJ2-1, with 13 bases lining up with TRBD2. The germline CDR1 and CDR2 sequences are SQVTM and ANQGSEA. The J segment lost 12 bases and the V segment lost 4 bases, leaving 15 bases of the junction unmatched. CDR3 length equals 16 residues. Written as DNA, the CDR3 is TGCAGCGTTGGGGAACTAGCGGGAGGGCTGGGTATCGGGCAGTTCTTC. It specifies CSVGELAGGLGIGQFF.

This chain connects TRBV30 to TRBJ1-1, with D possibly TRBD1 on 6 matching bases. V was cut by 6 bases and J by 5 bases, with 10 bases left in between. CDR3 size: 11 residues. Germline assignment: CDR1 GTSNPN and CDR2 SVGIG (reference sequence). For the CDR3, the DNA is TGTGCCTGTACCAGGGGTACTGAAGCTTTCTTT. Protein: CACTRGTEAFF.

The gene calls are TRBV7-2 and TRBJ2-1; 12 positions match TRBD1. Looked up from germline, CDR1 is SGHTA and CDR2 is FQGNSA. The V gene end was trimmed by 2 bases and the J gene end by 9 bases; junction bases not matched to a gene: 11. CDR3 size: 17 residues. The CDR3 reads CASSLSPGQGARSEQFF. The CDR3 nucleotides read TGTGCCAGCAGCTTATCCCCGGGACAGGGGGCCCGTAGTGAGCAGTTCTTC. The complete variable domain, with remaining parts taken from reference TRBV7-2 and TRBJ2-1, reads GAGVSQSPSNKVTEKGKDVELRCDPISGHTALYWYRQSLGQGLEFLIYFQGNSAPDKSGLPSDRFSAERTGGSVSTLTIQRTQQEDSAVYLCASSLSPGQGARSEQFFGPGTRLTVL.

The chain uses TRBV6-6 and TRBJ2-1; D possibly corresponds to TRBD2 (6 bases). The germline V gene has CDR1 MNHNY and CDR2 SVGAGI (reference sequence). The CDR3 consists of 15 residues. With 6 bases removed from V and 1 base from J, the gap between germline ends came to 13 bases. CDR3 DNA: TGTGCCAGCAGGAGCTCGGGGAGGTCCTACAATGAGCAGTTCTTC. Amino acid sequence: CASRSSGRSYNEQFF.

This chain links TRBV7-8 with TRBJ1-5; no firm D call. The CDR3 covers 16 residues. V was trimmed by 4 bases and J by 0 bases, leaving 13 bases between them. Germline CDR1 SGHVS, CDR2 FQNEAQ. The CDR3 sequence: CASSSRGGISNQPQHF. The CDR3 nucleotides are TGTGCCAGCAGCTCCCGGGGAGGGATTAGCAATCAGCCCCAGCATTTT.

This chain connects TRBV11-2 to TRBJ2-7; maybe TRBD1 (5 bases). Trimming removed 3 bases from V and 2 bases from J, with 8 bases in between. CDR1 and CDR2 (germline): SGHAT, FQNNGV. CDR3 length: 13 residues. The CDR3 loop is CASSFGRAYEQYF. CDR3 nucleotide sequence: TGTGCCAGCAGCTTTGGCAGGGCCTACGAGCAGTACTTC.

V and J are TRBV18 and TRBJ2-2; 9 positions agree with TRBD2. The germline gives CDR1 KGHSH, CDR2 LQKENI. V shed 2 bases, J shed 5 bases, and the junction held 9 bases outside the gene matches. The CDR3 has 17 amino acids. The DNA for the CDR3 is TGTGCCAGCTCACCAGTCCTTAGCGGGAGAAAGACCGGGGAGCTGTTTTTT. It codes for CASSPVLSGRKTGELFF.

This chain joins TRBV18 and TRBJ2-5, with 8 bases identical to TRBD1. V shed 0 bases, J shed 1 base, and the junction held 7 bases outside the gene matches. The germline gives CDR1 KGHSH, CDR2 LQKENI. The CDR3 is 17 amino acids. The CDR3 DNA reads as TGTGCCAGCTCACCACCAACTAGGACAGGGCCCCAAGAGACCCAGTACTTC. The encoded protein is CASSPPTRTGPQETQYF.

V and J are TRBV15 and TRBJ2-7; TRBD1 might be the D (6 bases). V was shortened by 3 bases and J by 0 bases, with 9 bases between the two germline ends. The CDR3 has 14 amino acids. The germline gives CDR1 LNHNV, CDR2 YYDKDF (reference sequence). CDR3 amino acids: CATSRRGSSYEQYF. CDR3 coding DNA: TGTGCCACCAGCAGGAGGGGGAGCTCCTACGAGCAGTACTTC.